The 15 T cell receptor beta chains listed next were all sequenced from one sample in a study of Graves' ophthalmopathy and Graves' hyperthyroidism. RNA transcripts yielded amplified TCR beta CDR3 regions. An initial RT-PCR round employing HTBI primers preceded a second-round multiplex PCR. TCRdb reprocessed the multiplex PCR reads via MiXCR and lists one record per CDR3 protein. The sample holds hundreds of thousands of distinct CDR3 sequences, about 46% seen once. Sequences were obtained from peripheral blood. The origin of the receptors is an adult man with Graves' ophthalmopathy.

This rearrangement joins TRBV2 to TRBJ2-5; TRBD2 matches 8 bases. The ends lost 10 bases at V and 5 bases at J; junction bases unmatched: 6. The CDR3 consists of 12 residues. Germline V lookup: CDR1 SNHLY, CDR2 FYNNEI. The CDR3 region is CATRASGETQYF. The CDR3 DNA sequence: TGTGCCACCAGGGCTAGCGGGGAGACCCAGTACTTC.

V usage is TRBV7-9 and J usage is TRBJ1-5; perhaps TRBD1 as D (5 bases). The germline V gene has CDR1 SEHNR and CDR2 FQNEAQ (reference sequence). V was shortened by 1 base and J by 5 bases, with 12 bases between the two germline ends. The CDR3 contains 15 residues. CDR3 in amino acids: CASSLGGEGYQPQHF. CDR3 bases: TGTGCCAGCAGCTTAGGAGGGGAAGGGTATCAGCCCCAGCATTTT.

This clonotype was detected only a few times. This sequence joins TRBV20-1 and TRBJ2-7; D might be TRBD1 or TRBD2, each matching 5 bases. The germline gives CDR1 DFQATT, CDR2 SNEGSKA (reference sequence). Trimming removed 3 bases at V and 2 bases at J, with 11 bases between. CDR3 size: 13 residues. CDR3 region: CSASPGPAYEQYF. The CDR3 DNA follows: TGCAGTGCTAGTCCGGGGCCGGCCTACGAGCAGTACTTC.

This clonotype was counted between two and nine times. The V gene is TRBV20-1, the J gene TRBJ1-1; D unclear. The CDR3 contains 13 residues. Trimming pared 6 bases from V and 1 base from J, leaving 12 bases between. Germline-derived CDR1 and CDR2 are DFQATT and SNEGSKA (reference sequence). DNA of the CDR3: TGCAGTGCGGTTAGGACGGGGAACACTGAAGCTTTCTTT. Its translation: CSAVRTGNTEAFF.

There are a few counts of this clonotype. This chain links TRBV2 with TRBJ2-7; D is unclear. Germline loops: CDR1 SNHLY, CDR2 FYNNEI. The CDR3 spans 12 residues. V was pared by 3 bases and J by 5 bases, with 8 bases between. In DNA, the CDR3 is TGTGCCAGCAGTGAGACGGAAGACGAGCAGTACTTC. As protein: CASSETEDEQYF. The whole variable domain, remainder taken from reference TRBV2 and TRBJ2-7, is EPEVTQTPSHQVTQMGQEVILRCVPISNHLYFYWYRQILGQKVEFLVSFYNNEISEKSEIFDDQFSVERPDGSNFTLKIRSTKLEDSAMYFCASSETEDEQYFGPGTRLTVT.

This sequence joins TRBV12-3 or TRBV12-4 and TRBJ1-5, with D possibly matching TRBD1 (5 bases). This CDR3 is 16 amino acids long. V gave up 2 bases and J gave up 1 base, with 12 bases separating them. The CDR3 loop reads CASSLKGIGSNQPQHF. The CDR3 nucleotides read TGTGCCAGCAGTTTAAAGGGGATTGGGAGCAATCAGCCCCAGCATTTT.

The genes are TRBV12-3 or TRBV12-4 and TRBJ2-5; D gene uncertain. The CDR3 extends over 15 amino acids. Trimming took off 6 bases at V and 7 bases at J, with 21 bases between the two ends. CDR3 bases: TGTGCCAGCAGCCAAGGGTTAGCCGCCTTGGGGACCCAGTACTTC. As protein: CASSQGLAALGTQYF.

The chain has TRBV20-1 and TRBJ1-2; D not certain. There are 15 residues in the CDR3. V was pared by 0 bases and J by 3 bases, with 14 bases between. The V gene's germline CDR1 is DFQATT and CDR2 SNEGSKA (reference sequence). DNA for the CDR3: TGCAGTGCTAGAGATGAGGAAGGTTTGGACTATGGCTACACCTTC. Protein sequence: CSARDEEGLDYGYTF.

V gene TRBV5-1 combines with J gene TRBJ2-2; 9 bases align to TRBD2. The CDR3 is made up of 16 amino acids. Per germline, CDR1 SGHRS and CDR2 YFSETQ. Unmatched junction bases numbered 3, after V lost 0 bases and J lost 3 bases. CDR3 in DNA: TGCGCCAGCAGCTTGGTCGGACTAGCGTACACCGGGGAGCTGTTTTTT. Translated, it gives CASSLVGLAYTGELFF.

This clonotype has ten or more counts. For the CDR3, the DNA is TGCAGCGCCAGCGGGTTGGGGACGTCTAACTATGGCTACACCTTC. It yields the protein CSASGLGTSNYGYTF. V and J are TRBV29-1 and TRBJ1-2; maybe TRBD1 (5 bases). This CDR3 is 15 amino acids long. The V end was cut by 7 bases, the J end by 0 bases, with 18 bases between. Germline CDR1 and CDR2: SQVTM and ANQGSEA. The full variable domain, with the rest looked up from reference TRBV29-1 and TRBJ1-2, is SAVISQKPSRDICQRGTSLTIQCQVDSQVTMMFWYRQQPGQSLTLIATANQGSEATYESGFVIDKFPISRPNLTFSTLTVSNMSPEDSSIYLCSASGLGTSNYGYTFGSGTRLTVV.

This chain links TRBV7-2 with TRBJ2-5; perhaps TRBD2 as D (6 bases). With 5 bases removed from V and 10 bases from J, the gap between germline ends came to 11 bases. The CDR3 has 11 amino acids. Germline assignment: CDR1 SGHTA and CDR2 FQGNSA. The CDR3, as DNA: TGTGCCAGCAGCCGGGGAGGAGGCCAGTACTTC. Its protein is CASSRGGGQYF.

This clonotype showed up many times. The chain employs TRBV2 and TRBJ1-1; D remains unclear. Trimming shortened V by 6 bases and J by 1 base, and 9 bases separated the two germline ends. This CDR3 is 13 amino acids long. The germline CDR1 and CDR2 sequences are SNHLY and FYNNEI. The chain's CDR3 is CASREQPNTEAFF. CDR3 DNA sequence: TGTGCCAGCAGAGAACAGCCGAACACTGAAGCTTTCTTT. The variable domain in full, with the rest retrieved from reference TRBV2 and TRBJ1-1, is EPEVTQTPSHQVTQMGQEVILRCVPISNHLYFYWYRQILGQKVEFLVSFYNNEISEKSEIFDDQFSVERPDGSNFTLKIRSTKLEDSAMYFCASREQPNTEAFFGQGTRLTVV.

The chain employs TRBV5-1 and TRBJ2-7, with a weak D call TRBD1 (5 bases). This CDR3 is 13 amino acids long. Germline loops: CDR1 SGHRS, CDR2 YFSETQ. Trimming stripped 1 base from V and 2 bases from J, with 7 bases between. The CDR3 is CASSLQQAYEQYF. In nucleotides, the CDR3 is TGCGCCAGCAGCTTGCAACAGGCCTACGAGCAGTACTTC.

The rearrangement uses TRBV2 and TRBJ1-1; D unresolved. Germline V gene data show CDR1 as SNHLY and CDR2 as FYNNEI. V gave up 2 bases and J gave up 0 bases, with 10 bases separating them. This CDR3 has 15 amino acids. CDR3: CASSERYTMNTEAFF. As DNA, the CDR3 is TGTGCCAGCAGTGAACGGTACACCATGAACACTGAAGCTTTCTTT.

The chain employs TRBV3-1 and TRBJ1-5, with 9 positions matching TRBD1. Germline-derived CDR1 and CDR2 are LGHDT and YNNKEL (reference sequence). CDR3 length equals 14 residues. Trimming cost V 4 bases and J 7 bases; bases outside gene matches: 5. The DNA of the CDR3 is TGTGCCAGCAGCCCGGGACAGGGTGACCAGCCCCAGCATTTT. Translation: CASSPGQGDQPQHF.